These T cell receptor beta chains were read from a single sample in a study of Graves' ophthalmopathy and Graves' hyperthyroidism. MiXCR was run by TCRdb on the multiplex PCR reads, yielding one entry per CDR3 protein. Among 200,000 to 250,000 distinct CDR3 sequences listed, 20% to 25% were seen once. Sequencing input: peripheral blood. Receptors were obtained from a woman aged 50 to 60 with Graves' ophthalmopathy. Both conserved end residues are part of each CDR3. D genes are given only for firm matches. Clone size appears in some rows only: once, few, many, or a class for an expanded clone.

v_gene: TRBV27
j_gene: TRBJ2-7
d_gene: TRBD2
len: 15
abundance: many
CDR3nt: TGTGCCAGCAGTTTATGGACTAGCGGAGGTTACGAGCAGTACTTC
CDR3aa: CASSLWTSGGYEQYF

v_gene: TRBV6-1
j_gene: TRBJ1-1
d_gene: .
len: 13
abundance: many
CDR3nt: TGTGCCAGCACCCGCAGTACGAACACTGAAGCTTTCTTT
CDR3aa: CASTRSTNTEAFF

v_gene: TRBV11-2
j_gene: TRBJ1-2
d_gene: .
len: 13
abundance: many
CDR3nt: TGTGCCAGCAGCTTGGGGGGCCTCTATGGCTACACCTTC
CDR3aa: CASSLGGLYGYTF

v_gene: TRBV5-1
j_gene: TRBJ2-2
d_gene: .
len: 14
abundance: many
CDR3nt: TGCGCCAGCAGCTTGGAAATGGGTCCCGGGGAGCTGTTTTTT
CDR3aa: CASSLEMGPGELFF

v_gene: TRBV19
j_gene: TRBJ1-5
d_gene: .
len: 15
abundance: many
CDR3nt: TGTGCCAGTAGACGCCTGGGGGGTGAACGGCAGCCCCAGCATTTT
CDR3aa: CASRRLGGERQPQHF

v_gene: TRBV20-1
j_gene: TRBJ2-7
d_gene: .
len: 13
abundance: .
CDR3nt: TGCAGTGCTAGGCCCGCGGGCTCCTACGAGCAGTACTTC
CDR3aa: CSARPAGSYEQYF

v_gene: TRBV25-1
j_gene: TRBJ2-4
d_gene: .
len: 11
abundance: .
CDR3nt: TGTGCCAGCAGTGTGGGGAACATTCAGTACTTC
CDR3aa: CASSVGNIQYF

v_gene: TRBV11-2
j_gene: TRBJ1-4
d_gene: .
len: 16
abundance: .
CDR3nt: TGTGCCAGCAGCATCGAATCAGGAGCCGCTAATGAAAAACTGTTTTTT
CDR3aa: CASSIESGAANEKLFF

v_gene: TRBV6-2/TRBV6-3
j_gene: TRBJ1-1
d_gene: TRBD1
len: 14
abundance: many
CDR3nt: TGTGCCAGCAGTGCATCTGGACAGGGAACTGAAGCTTTCTTT
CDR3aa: CASSASGQGTEAFF

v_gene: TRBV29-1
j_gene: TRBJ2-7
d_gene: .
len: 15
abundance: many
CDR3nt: TGCAGCGTTTGGCTGGGGGGGCCTCCCCCCTACGAGCAGTACTTC
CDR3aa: CSVWLGGPPPYEQYF

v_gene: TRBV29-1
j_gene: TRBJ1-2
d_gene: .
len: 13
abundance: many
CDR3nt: TGCAGCGTTGAATGGGGTTCCAACTATGGCTACACCTTC
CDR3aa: CSVEWGSNYGYTF

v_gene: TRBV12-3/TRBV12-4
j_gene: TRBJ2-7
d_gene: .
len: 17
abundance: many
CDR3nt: TGTGCCAGCAGTCCCCGGCGGGGCAGGGAAGGAAGCTACGAGCAGTACTTC
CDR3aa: CASSPRRGREGSYEQYF

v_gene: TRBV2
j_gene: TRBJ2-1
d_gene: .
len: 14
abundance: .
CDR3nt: TGTGCCAGCAGTGAAAGTGATGGGAACAATGAGCAGTTCTTC
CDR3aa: CASSESDGNNEQFF

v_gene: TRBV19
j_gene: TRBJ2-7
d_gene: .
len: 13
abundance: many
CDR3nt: TGTGCCAGTAGTTCAACAGGGTCCGGGGAGCAGTACTTC
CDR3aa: CASSSTGSGEQYF

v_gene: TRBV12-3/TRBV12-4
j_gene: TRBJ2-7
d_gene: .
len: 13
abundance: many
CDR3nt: TGTGCCAGCAGTTTGTCCGGCCTCTACGAGCAGTACTTC
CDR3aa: CASSLSGLYEQYF

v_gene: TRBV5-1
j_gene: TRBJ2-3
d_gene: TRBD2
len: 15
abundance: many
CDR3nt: TGCGCCAGCAGCTTGGGCAGCGGGGGGTCGGATACGCAGTATTTT
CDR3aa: CASSLGSGGSDTQYF

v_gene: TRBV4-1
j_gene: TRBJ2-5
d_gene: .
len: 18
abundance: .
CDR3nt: TGCGCCAGCAGCCAAGATGTTATGGTAGGGGCTGGTTTGGAGACCCAGTACTTC
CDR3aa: CASSQDVMVGAGLETQYF

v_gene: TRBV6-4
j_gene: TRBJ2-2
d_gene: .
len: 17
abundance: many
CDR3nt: TGTGCCAGCAGTGACTCGGTTCTAGCGCCGAACACCGGGGAGCTGTTTTTT
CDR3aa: CASSDSVLAPNTGELFF

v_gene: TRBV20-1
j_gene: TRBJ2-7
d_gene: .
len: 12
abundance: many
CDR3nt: TGCAGTGCTAGGTGGCAGGGCTACGAGCAGTACTTC
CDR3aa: CSARWQGYEQYF

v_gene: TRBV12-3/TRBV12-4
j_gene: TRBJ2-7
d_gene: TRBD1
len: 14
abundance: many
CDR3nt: TGTGCCAGCAGTTTAGGTCGGGACAGGTCCGAGCAGTACTTC
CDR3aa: CASSLGRDRSEQYF

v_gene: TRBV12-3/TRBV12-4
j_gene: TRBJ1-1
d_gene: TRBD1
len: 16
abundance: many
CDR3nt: TGTGCCAGCAGTCCAGGGCTAGACAGGGGGAACACTGAAGCTTTCTTT
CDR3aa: CASSPGLDRGNTEAFF

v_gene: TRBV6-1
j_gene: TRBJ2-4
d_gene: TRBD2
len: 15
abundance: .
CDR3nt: TGTGCCAGCAGACCCCAGACTAGCGGGGCCGGGGAGCAGTACTTC
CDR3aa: CASRPQTSGAGEQYF

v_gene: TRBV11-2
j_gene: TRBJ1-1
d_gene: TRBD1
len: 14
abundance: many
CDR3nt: TGTGCCAGCAGAATAGAGGGGGCCTCCACTGAAGCTTTCTTT
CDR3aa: CASRIEGASTEAFF

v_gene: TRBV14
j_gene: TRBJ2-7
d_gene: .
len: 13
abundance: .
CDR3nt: TGTGCCAGCAGCCAAGAGTTACTCGGCGAGCAGTACTTC
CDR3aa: CASSQELLGEQYF

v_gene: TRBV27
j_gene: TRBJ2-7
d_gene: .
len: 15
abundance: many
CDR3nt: TGTGCCAGCAGTCCTCGGGGGAGAGGAACCTACGAGCAGTACTTC
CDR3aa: CASSPRGRGTYEQYF

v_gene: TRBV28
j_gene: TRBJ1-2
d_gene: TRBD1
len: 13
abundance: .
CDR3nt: TGTGCCAGCAGTTCGGGACAGGGAGGTGGCTACACCTTC
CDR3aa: CASSSGQGGGYTF

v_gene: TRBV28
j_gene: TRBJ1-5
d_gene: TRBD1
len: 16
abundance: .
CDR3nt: TGTGCCAGCAGTTTTGAGGGGGCAGCGGCAGATCAGCCCCAGCATTTT
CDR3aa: CASSFEGAAADQPQHF

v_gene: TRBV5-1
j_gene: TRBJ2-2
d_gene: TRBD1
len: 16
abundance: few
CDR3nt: TGCGCCAGCAGCCGAACAGGGGGCGCTAACACCGGGGAGCTGTTTTTT
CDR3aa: CASSRTGGANTGELFF

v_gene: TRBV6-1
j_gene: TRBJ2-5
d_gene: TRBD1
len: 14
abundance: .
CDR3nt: TGTGCCAGCAGTGGATGGGACAGCCAAGAGACCCAGTACTTC
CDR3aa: CASSGWDSQETQYF

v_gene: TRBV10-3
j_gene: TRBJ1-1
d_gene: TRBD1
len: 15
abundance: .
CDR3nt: TGTGCCATCAGTGCAGGACAGGGGCCGAACACTGAAGCTTTCTTT
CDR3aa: CAISAGQGPNTEAFF

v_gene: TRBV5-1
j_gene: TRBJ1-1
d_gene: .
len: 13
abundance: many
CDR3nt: TGCGCCAGCAGCTGGGCTGGAAACACTGAAGCTTTCTTT
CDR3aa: CASSWAGNTEAFF

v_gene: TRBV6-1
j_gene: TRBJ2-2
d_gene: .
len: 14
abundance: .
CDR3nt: TGTGCCAGCACGCCCCGAATCTCCACCGGGGAGCTGTTTTTT
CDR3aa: CASTPRISTGELFF

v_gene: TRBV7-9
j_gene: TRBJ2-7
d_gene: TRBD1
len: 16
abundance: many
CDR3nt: TGTGCCAGCAGCTTAGCGCCGGACAGGGGCCCCCACGAGCAGTACTTC
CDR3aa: CASSLAPDRGPHEQYF

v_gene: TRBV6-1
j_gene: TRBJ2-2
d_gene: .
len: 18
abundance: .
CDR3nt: TGTGCCAGCAGTGAAGATATTCGCCGGGCGGACAACACCGGGGAGCTGTTTTTT
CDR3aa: CASSEDIRRADNTGELFF

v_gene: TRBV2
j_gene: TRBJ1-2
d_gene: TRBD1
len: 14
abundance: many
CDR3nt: TGCGCCAGCAGCGGGACAGGGGGCAACTATGGCTACACCTTC
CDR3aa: CASSGTGGNYGYTF

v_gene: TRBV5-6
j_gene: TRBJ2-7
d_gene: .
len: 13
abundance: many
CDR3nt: TGTGCCAGCAGCTTGGGTACGGGAATGGGGGACTCCTTC
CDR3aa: CASSLGTGMGDSF

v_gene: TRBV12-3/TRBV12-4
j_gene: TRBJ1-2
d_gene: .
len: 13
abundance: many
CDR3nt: TGTGCCAGCAGCACGGGGGGCGCCTATGGCTACACCTTC
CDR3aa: CASSTGGAYGYTF

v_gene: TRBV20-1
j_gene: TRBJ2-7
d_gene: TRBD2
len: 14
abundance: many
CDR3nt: TGCAGTGCTAGATTACTAGCGGTCTCCTACGAGCAGTACTTC
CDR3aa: CSARLLAVSYEQYF

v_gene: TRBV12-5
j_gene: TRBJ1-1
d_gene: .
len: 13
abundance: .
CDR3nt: TGTGCTAGTGTTGGACAGACCAACACTGAAGCTTTCTTT
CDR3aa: CASVGQTNTEAFF

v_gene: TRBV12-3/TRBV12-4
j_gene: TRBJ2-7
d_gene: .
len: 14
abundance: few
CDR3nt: TGTGCCAGCAGTGTAGGGTTCCGCTCCTACGAGCAGTACTTC
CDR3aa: CASSVGFRSYEQYF

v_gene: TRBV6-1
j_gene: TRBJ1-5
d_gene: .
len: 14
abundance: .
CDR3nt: TGTGCCAGCAGAGAGGGACTGAGCAATCAGCCCCAGCATTTT
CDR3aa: CASREGLSNQPQHF

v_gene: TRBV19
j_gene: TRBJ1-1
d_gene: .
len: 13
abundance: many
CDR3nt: TGTGCCAGTAGCAACGGTCGGGACGCTGAAGCTTTCTTT
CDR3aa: CASSNGRDAEAFF

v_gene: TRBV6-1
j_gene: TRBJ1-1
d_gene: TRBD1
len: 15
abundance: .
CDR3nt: TGTGCCAGCCGTCCGGAGGGGGCGTTAAACACTGAAGCTTTCTTT
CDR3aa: CASRPEGALNTEAFF

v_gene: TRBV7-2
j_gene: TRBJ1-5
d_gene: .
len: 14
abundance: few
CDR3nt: TGTGCCAGCAGCCGACCCGGCCTTAATCAGCCCCAGCATTTT
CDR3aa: CASSRPGLNQPQHF

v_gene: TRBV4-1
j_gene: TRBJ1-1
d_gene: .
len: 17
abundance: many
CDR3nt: TGCGCCAGCAGCCAAGATCCCCGGCCTGGTGGAAAGACTGAAGCTTTCTTT
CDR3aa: CASSQDPRPGGKTEAFF

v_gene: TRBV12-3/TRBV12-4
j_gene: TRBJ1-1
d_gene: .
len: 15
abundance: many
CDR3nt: TGTGCCAGCAGCAATAGGAAGGAAAGGAACACTGAAGCTTTCTTT
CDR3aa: CASSNRKERNTEAFF

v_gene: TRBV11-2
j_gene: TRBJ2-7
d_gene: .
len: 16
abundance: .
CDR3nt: TGTGCCAGCAGCTTCGACCCGGCCGGGTCTGTCTACGAGCAGTACTTC
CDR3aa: CASSFDPAGSVYEQYF

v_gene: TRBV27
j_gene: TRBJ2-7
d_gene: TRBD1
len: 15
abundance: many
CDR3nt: TGTGCCAGCAGTTTATACGGACAGGGTTCCTACGAGCAGTACTTC
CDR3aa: CASSLYGQGSYEQYF

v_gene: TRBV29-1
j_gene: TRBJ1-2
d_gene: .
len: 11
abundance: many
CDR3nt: TGCAGCGTTCTACATCCCGGTGGCTACACCTTC
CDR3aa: CSVLHPGGYTF

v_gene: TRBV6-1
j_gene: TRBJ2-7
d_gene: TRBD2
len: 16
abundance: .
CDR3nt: TGTGCCAGCAGTGAAACTAGCGGGGGCAGAAACTACGAGCAGTACTTC
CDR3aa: CASSETSGGRNYEQYF

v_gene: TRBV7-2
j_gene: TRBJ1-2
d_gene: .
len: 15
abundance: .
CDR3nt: TGTGCCAGCAGCTTAGGGGACGGCCCTAACTATGGCTACACCTTC
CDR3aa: CASSLGDGPNYGYTF

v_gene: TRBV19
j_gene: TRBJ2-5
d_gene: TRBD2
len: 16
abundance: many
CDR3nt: TGTGCCAGTACCCCGAGCGGTAGCGGGGGTCAAGAGACCCAGTACTTC
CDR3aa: CASTPSGSGGQETQYF

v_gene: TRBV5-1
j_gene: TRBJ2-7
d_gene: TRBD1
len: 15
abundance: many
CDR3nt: TGCGCCAGCAGTCCCGGGACAGCGATAACCTACGAGCAGTACTTC
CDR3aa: CASSPGTAITYEQYF

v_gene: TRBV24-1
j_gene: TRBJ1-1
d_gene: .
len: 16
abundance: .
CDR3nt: TGTGCCACCACCCACCTCCAGGGATCTGGAGACACTGAAGCTTTCTTT
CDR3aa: CATTHLQGSGDTEAFF

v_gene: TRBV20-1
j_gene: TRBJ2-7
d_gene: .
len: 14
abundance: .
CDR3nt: TGCAGTGCTAGAGGGGCGGCGGAGATTTACGAGCAGTACTTC
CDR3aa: CSARGAAEIYEQYF

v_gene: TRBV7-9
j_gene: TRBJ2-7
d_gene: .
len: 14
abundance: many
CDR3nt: TGTGCCAGCAGCTTCTCTTCGGAGGCTCGGGAGCAGTACTTC
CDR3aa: CASSFSSEAREQYF

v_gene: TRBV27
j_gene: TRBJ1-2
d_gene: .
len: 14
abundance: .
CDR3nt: TGTGCCAGCAGCCCCTCCGCAGGGGTTGGTGGCTACAACTTC
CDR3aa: CASSPSAGVGGYNF

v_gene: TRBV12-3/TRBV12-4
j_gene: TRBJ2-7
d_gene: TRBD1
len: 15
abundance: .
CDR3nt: TGTGCCAGCAGCCAACCCGGGACAGGGGGCGCCGAGCAGTACTTC
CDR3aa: CASSQPGTGGAEQYF

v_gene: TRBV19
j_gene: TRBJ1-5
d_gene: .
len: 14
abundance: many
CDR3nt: TGTGCCAGTAGTATGCCCCAGAGGAGTCAGCCCCAGCATTTT
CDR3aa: CASSMPQRSQPQHF

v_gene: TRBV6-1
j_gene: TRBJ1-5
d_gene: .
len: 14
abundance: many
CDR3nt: TGTGCCAGCAGTGCTGACAGTAGCAATCAGCCCCAGCATTTT
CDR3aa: CASSADSSNQPQHF